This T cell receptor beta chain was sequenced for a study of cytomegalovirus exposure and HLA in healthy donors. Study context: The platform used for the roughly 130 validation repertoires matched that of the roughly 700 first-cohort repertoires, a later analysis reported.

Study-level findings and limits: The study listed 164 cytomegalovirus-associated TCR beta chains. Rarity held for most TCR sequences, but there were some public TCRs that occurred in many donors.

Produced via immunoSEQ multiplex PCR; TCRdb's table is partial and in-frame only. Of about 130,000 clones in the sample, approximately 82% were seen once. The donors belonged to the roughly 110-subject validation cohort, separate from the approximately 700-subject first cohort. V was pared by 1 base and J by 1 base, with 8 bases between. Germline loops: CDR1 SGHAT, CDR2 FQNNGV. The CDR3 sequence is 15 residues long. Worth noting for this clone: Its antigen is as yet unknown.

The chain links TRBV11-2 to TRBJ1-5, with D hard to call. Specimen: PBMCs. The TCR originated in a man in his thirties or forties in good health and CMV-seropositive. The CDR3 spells CASSLGTVSNQPQHF. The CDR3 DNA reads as TGTGCCAGCAGCTTAGGAACAGTCAGCAATCAGCCCCAGCATTTT.